This T cell receptor (beta chain) appears in the sequencing data of a study of PD-1 blockade in classical Hodgkin lymphoma. Following autologous stem cell transplantation, relapse occurred in every patient, and exposure to brentuximab vedotin varied. Responses achieved at best were complete response, partial response or progressive disease. For this clone: Its antigen is still unknown.

The data were produced by immunoSEQ multiplex PCR, yet TCRdb's version contains in-frame clones alone and is incomplete. The sample has more than 50,000 clones; about two thirds are singletons. Broader study findings: Before treatment, complete responders showed about the same diversity as newly diagnosed patients. Relapsed/refractory patients reportedly had the lowest baseline TCR diversity, below newly diagnosed patients, who were below healthy donors.

Germline V gene lookup returns CDR1 LGHNT and CDR2 FRNRAP. This CDR3 has 17 residues. V lost 2 bases to trimming and J lost 15 bases; unmatched junction nucleotides: 21. Material: peripheral blood mononuclear cells (PBMCs), obtained before the second cycle of nivolumab. This receptor was taken from a human donor with classical Hodgkin lymphoma. The V call is TRBV12-5, the J call TRBJ2-1, with TRBD1 identical over 8 bases. CDR3 region: CASGLSGQGRVRSKVFF. The CDR3 coding sequence is TGTGCTAGTGGTTTGAGCGGACAGGGACGAGTTAGGAGCAAGGTGTTCTTC.